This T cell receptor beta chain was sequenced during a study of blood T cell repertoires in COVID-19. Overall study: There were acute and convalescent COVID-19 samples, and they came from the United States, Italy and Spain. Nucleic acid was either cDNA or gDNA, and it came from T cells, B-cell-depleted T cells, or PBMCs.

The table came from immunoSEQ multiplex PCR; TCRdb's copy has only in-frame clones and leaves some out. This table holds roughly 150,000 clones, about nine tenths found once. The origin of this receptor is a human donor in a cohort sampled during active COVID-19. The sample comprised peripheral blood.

CDR3 amino acids: CASSYGRQNTGELFF. In DNA, the CDR3 is TGTGCCAGCAGTTACGGCAGACAGAACACCGGGGAGCTGTTTTTT. This chain uses TRBV27 with TRBJ2-2; D is unresolved. V was shortened by 4 bases and J by 1 base, with 10 bases between the two germline ends. CDR3 length: 15 amino acids. Germline loops: CDR1 MNHEY, CDR2 SMNVEV (reference sequence).